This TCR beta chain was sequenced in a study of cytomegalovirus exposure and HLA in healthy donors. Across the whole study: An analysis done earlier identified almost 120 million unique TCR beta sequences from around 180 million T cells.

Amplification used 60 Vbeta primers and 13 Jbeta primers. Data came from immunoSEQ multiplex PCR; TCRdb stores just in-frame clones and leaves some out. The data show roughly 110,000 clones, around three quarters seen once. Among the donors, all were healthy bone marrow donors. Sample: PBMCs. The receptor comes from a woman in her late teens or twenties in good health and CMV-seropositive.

CDR3 bases: TGCGCCAGCAGCCAAGACAAAGCCGCTAGCGGTTCTATCACAGATACGCAGTATTTT. Translating gives CASSQDKAASGSITDTQYF. V is TRBV4-1 and J is TRBJ2-3; 7 positions match TRBD2. Germline trimming cut 0 bases from V and 2 bases from J; bases unmatched to any gene: 14. The CDR3 is made up of 19 amino acids. The germline gives CDR1 MGHRA, CDR2 YSYEKL.